What follows are 17 T cell receptor beta chains derived from one specimen sequenced in a study of CD8+CD57+ T cells in acquired aplastic anemia. The patients chosen for sequencing had shown expansion of CD8+CD57+ cells (detected by flow cytometry). The template for TCR beta VDJ and CDR3 sequence profiling was genomic DNA. TCRdb re-analysed the reads in MiXCR, keeping a single row per CDR3 protein. The sample carries around 200,000 distinct CDR3 sequences, 55% to 65% recorded once. Material for sequencing was sorted CD4+, CD8+, or CD8+CD57+ T cells (not recorded which) from PBMCs. The receptor set was obtained from a human donor with aplastic anemia.

This clonotype appeared once. This chain connects TRBV9 to TRBJ2-7; 7 bases match TRBD1. Germline CDR1 is SGDLS and CDR2 is YYNGEE. This CDR3 is built from 17 residues. With V trimmed by 0 bases and J by 0 bases, 9 bases remained unmatched. The CDR3 loop is CASSVGPGAGGSYEQYF. CDR3 in DNA: TGTGCCAGCAGCGTAGGGCCAGGGGCAGGGGGCTCCTACGAGCAGTACTTC.

This clonotype came up many times. V and J are TRBV20-1 and TRBJ2-5, with 8 nucleotides matching TRBD2. This CDR3 contains 17 residues. The germline gives CDR1 DFQATT, CDR2 SNEGSKA (reference sequence). V was pared by 1 base and J by 1 base, with 11 bases of the junction left unmatched. In DNA, the CDR3 is TGCAGTGCTAGAGCCTTGGCGGGGGGCTCTATCCAAGAGACCCAGTACTTC. It specifies CSARALAGGSIQETQYF.

V and J are TRBV24-1 and TRBJ2-5; D remains unclear. V lost 5 bases to trimming and J lost 3 bases, with 12 bases between them. CDR1 and CDR2 (germline): KGHDR, SFDVKD. The CDR3 loop spans 14 amino acids. CDR3 bases: TGTGCCACCAGTGGTAGAGATCCTAAAGAGACCCAGTACTTC. Amino acids: CATSGRDPKETQYF.

The rearrangement links TRBV5-1 to TRBJ1-5; D is uncertain. Germline values: CDR1 SGHRS, CDR2 YFSETQ. The CDR3 consists of 13 residues. Trimming stripped 4 bases from V and 4 bases from J, with 9 bases between. CDR3 coding DNA: TGCGCCAGCAGCGCAGAGGGTAATCAGCCCCAGCATTTT. It codes for CASSAEGNQPQHF.

The rearrangement joins TRBV29-1 to TRBJ1-2; the D is unclear. Germline lookup yields CDR1 SQVTM and CDR2 ANQGSEA. Trimming removed 0 bases at V and 1 base at J, with 0 bases between. This CDR3 is built from 11 residues. This CDR3 is CSVEDNYGYTF. The CDR3 nucleotides are TGCAGCGTTGAAGATAACTATGGCTACACCTTC. The full variable domain, completed using reference TRBV29-1 and TRBJ1-2, is SAVISQKPSRDICQRGTSLTIQCQVDSQVTMMFWYRQQPGQSLTLIATANQGSEATYESGFVIDKFPISRPNLTFSTLTVSNMSPEDSSIYLCSVEDNYGYTFGSGTRLTVV.

The gene calls are TRBV19 and TRBJ1-6; 10 bases fit TRBD1. Per the germline V gene, CDR1 is LNHDA and CDR2 is SQIVND (reference sequence). The J segment lost 6 bases and the V segment lost 7 bases, leaving 6 bases of the junction unmatched. CDR3 length: 15 residues. The CDR3 region is CASTLRTGGNSPLHF. CDR3 nucleotide sequence: TGTGCCAGTACCCTAAGGACAGGGGGTAATTCACCCCTCCACTTT.

The rearrangement links TRBV7-9 to TRBJ2-3; D is tentatively TRBD1 or TRBD2 (5 bases each). This CDR3 is 11 amino acids long. Germline V gene lookup returns CDR1 SEHNR and CDR2 FQNEAQ (reference sequence). Trimming left V 11 bases short and J 4 bases short, with 10 bases between. CDR3 nucleotide sequence: TGTGCCTCGGGGCGTGCAGATACGCAGTATTTT. This codes for CASGRADTQYF.

With regard to this clonotype: This may be a read error: a much more frequent sequence differs by one nucleotide. The chain has TRBV6-5 and TRBJ2-3, with 15 bases identical to TRBD2. Germline lookup yields CDR1 MNHEY and CDR2 SVGAGI. The CDR3 consists of 18 residues. The CDR3, as DNA: TGTGCCAGCAGGCTCGGACTAGCGGGGGGGCCCGGCACAGATACGCAGTGTTTT. Translation gives CASRLGLAGGPGTDTQCF.

This clonotype was seen a single time. This rearrangement joins TRBV7-2 to TRBJ2-1, with 7 bases identical to TRBD1. The tail of the sequence fits TRBJ2-7 better, so the J call may be wrong. This CDR3 is 15 amino acids long. Per the germline V gene, CDR1 is SGHTA and CDR2 is FQGNSA. CDR3 bases: TGTGCCAGCAGCTTAGGGCAGGGGGTTTACTACGAGCAGTACTTC. It yields the protein CASSLGQGVYYEQYF.

The table lists this clonotype with a count of one. The chain uses TRBV19 and TRBJ1-1, with unresolved D. V was clipped by 3 bases and J by 2 bases, with 7 bases between them. The CDR3 covers 13 residues. CDR1 is LNHDA, CDR2 SQIVND, per germline (reference sequence). The CDR3 nucleotides are TGTGCCAGTAGTATTTCTGAAAACACTGAAGCTTTCTTT. Residues: CASSISENTEAFF.

The chain recombines TRBV10-3 with TRBJ1-2, with D perhaps matching TRBD1 (6 bases). The germline CDR1 and CDR2 sequences are ENHRY and SYGVKD. V was trimmed by 5 bases and J by 4 bases, leaving 17 bases between them. The length of the CDR3 is 15 residues. CDR3: CAISPTGSGVYGYTF. CDR3 coding DNA: TGTGCCATCAGTCCCACAGGGTCTGGGGTCTATGGCTACACCTTC.

The chain joins TRBV24-1 to TRBJ2-5, with a tentative D call TRBD1 (5 bases). The DNA end favors TRBJ2-7, so the J call may be wrong. The germline CDR1 and CDR2 sequences are KGHDR and SFDVKD. This CDR3 spans 13 amino acids. This chain's CDR3 is CATSGGSRDEQYF. For the CDR3, the DNA is TGTGCCACCAGTGGGGGCTCACGGGACGAGCAGTACTTC.

CDR3 residues: CSAVDVGTEAFF. CDR3 sequence (DNA): TGCAGTGCTGTAGACGTGGGCACTGAAGCTTTCTTT. This chain joins TRBV20-1 and TRBJ1-1; no reliable D call. Germline loops: CDR1 DFQATT, CDR2 SNEGSKA (reference sequence). Trimming left V 5 bases short and J 4 bases short, with 11 bases between. CDR3 size: 12 residues.

On this clonotype: One end of the junction is discordant with germline, which a read error may explain. The chain links TRBV7-3 to TRBJ2-1; no clear D gene. Germline CDR1 SGHTA, CDR2 FQGTGA. The CDR3 loop spans 13 amino acids. CDR3 in DNA: TGTGCCAGCAGCTTAGCCGGAAACAATAAGCAGTTCTTC. This codes for CASSLAGNNKQFF.

This clonotype was recorded a few times. This chain's CDR3 is CASRATGFHQPQHF. The CDR3 DNA is TGTGCCAGTAGGGCTACAGGGTTCCATCAGCCCCAGCATTTT. The chain employs TRBV19 and TRBJ1-5; a possible D gene is TRBD1 (6 bases). The germline CDR1 and CDR2 sequences are LNHDA and SQIVND (reference sequence). The CDR3 contains 14 residues. Trimming took off 6 bases at V and 5 bases at J, with 14 bases between the two ends.

This clonotype was detected a few times. The rearrangement joins TRBV7-2 to TRBJ1-1; 9 nucleotides line up with TRBD1. Unmatched junction bases numbered 6, after V lost 5 bases and J lost 2 bases. This CDR3 contains 15 residues. The germline V gene has CDR1 SGHTA and CDR2 FQGNSA. In DNA, the CDR3 is TGTGCCAGCAGCAGGGAGGGACAGGGTAACACTGAAGCTTTCTTT. This encodes CASSREGQGNTEAFF.

As DNA, the CDR3 is TGTGCCAGCAGCTTAAGCGGGAGCGGGGAGCAGTTCTTC. Protein: CASSLSGSGEQFF. The chain carries TRBV7-3 and TRBJ2-1; 7 bases line up with TRBD2. The V and J ends lost 1 base and 10 bases, in that order; junction bases with no gene match: 4. The germline gives CDR1 SGHTA, CDR2 FQGTGA. The CDR3 loop spans 13 amino acids. The full variable domain, with the rest looked up from reference TRBV7-3 and TRBJ2-1, is GAGVSQTPSNKVTEKGKYVELRCDPISGHTALYWYRQSLGQGPEFLIYFQGTGAADDSGLPNDRFFAVRPEGSVSTLKIQRTERGDSAVYLCASSLSGSGEQFFGPGTRLTVL.